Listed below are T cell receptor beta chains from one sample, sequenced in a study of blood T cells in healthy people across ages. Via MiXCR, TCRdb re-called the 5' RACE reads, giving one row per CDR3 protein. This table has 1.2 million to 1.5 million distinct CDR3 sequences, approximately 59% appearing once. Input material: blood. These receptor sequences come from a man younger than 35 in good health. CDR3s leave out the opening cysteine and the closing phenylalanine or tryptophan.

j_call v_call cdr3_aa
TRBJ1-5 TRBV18 ASSPSVDQPQH
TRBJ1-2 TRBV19 ASSIAAGQDYGYT
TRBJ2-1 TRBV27 ASSSRAPAYNEQF
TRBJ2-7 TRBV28 ASSSRVMDEQY
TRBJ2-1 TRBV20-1 SARTGTSYNEQF
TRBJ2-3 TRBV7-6 ASSLGTVGEDTQY
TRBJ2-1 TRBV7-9 ASSPTDGGLTEQF
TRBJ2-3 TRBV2 ASLSGGTSLHTDTQY
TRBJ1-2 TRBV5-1 ASSEGTVIIGGYT
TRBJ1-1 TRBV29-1 SVGRDRDRNTEAF
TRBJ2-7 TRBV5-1 ASSRSATYEQY
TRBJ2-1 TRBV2 ASSENGLQNNEQF
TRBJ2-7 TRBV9 AKRGTIGRPYEQY
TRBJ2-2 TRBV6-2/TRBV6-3 ASTNKGANTGELF
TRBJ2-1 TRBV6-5 ASRVGLASHNEQF
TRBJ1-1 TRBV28 ASSFTGRGGTEAF
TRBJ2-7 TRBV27 ASSIGQGYYEQY
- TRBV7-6 ASSSRWGSQFIYEQY
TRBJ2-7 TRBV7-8 ASNRGDEQY
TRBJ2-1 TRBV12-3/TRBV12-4 ASIGVAGGKTYNGQF
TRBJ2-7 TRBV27 ASNLWRSSYEQY
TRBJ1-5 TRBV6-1 ASRERNQPQH
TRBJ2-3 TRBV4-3 ASSPRTENTDTQY
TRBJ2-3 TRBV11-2 ASSLGDYRDTQY
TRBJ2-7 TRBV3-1 ASSQDDGGVYEQY
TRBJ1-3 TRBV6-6 ASGGQGRSGSTIY
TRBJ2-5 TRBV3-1 ASSQGPIETQY
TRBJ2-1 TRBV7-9 ASSPRQGGTYNEQF
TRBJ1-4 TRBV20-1 SARETGSDEKLF
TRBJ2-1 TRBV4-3 ASSQDRGAYNPYNEQF
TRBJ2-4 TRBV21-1 ASSGLENIQY
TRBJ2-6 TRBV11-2 ASSHIIVGGANVLT
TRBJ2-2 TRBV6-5 ASSYGKNTGELF
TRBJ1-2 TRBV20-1 SASGRRGSVFYGYT
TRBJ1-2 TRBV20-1 SAMGLGGYT
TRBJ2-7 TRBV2 ASSDRRFEQY
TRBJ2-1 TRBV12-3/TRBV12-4 ASIQGGNNEQF
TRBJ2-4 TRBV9 ASSVGRRGSIQY
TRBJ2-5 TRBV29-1 SVEETGTEEETQY
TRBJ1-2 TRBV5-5 ASSRDRQYGYT
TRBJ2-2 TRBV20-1 SADPRERGAWDTGELF